A selection of T cell receptor beta chains follows, all from one sample in a study of coeliac disease. Sequenced by immunoSEQ multiplex PCR; TCRdb stores in-frame clones only, minus some. The sample lists about 6,500 clones, around 62% seen once, with approximately 21% in the top ten. The sequenced sample consisted of lymphocytes from the gut lamina propria. The receptor set was obtained from a man aged 55 to 70 with celiac disease on a gluten-free diet. The CDR3 runs from the conserved cysteine through the conserved F or W.

v_gene	j_gene	CDR3aa
TRBV7-8	.	CASSFDRGTYEQYF
TRBV27	TRBJ2-7	CASSFSGGGAWNEQYF
TRBV7-9	TRBJ2-2	CASSSRDRVNFNTGELFF
TRBV5-6	TRBJ1-2	CASSSFDTTANYGYTF
TRBV19	TRBJ1-5	CASSGGEYQPQHF
TRBV6-4	TRBJ2-1	CASRRLAGVGEQFF
TRBV28	TRBJ1-2	CASSSSGGSVYGYTF
TRBV10-3	TRBJ1-1	CAIRPDSMNTEAFF
TRBV6-5	TRBJ2-3	CASSYLGQGTDTQYF
TRBV2	TRBJ2-7	CASSESWTDEQYF
TRBV5-1	TRBJ2-5	CASSLIQGGETQYF
TRBV7-8	TRBJ1-1	CASSMTGNTEAFF
TRBV6-6	TRBJ1-1	CASTPQVNTEAFF
TRBV9	TRBJ2-7	CASSGGQGGYEQYF
TRBV4-2	TRBJ2-3	CASSQERQGTDTQYF
TRBV5-1	TRBJ2-3	CASSLGGSTSTDTQYF
TRBV5-1	TRBJ2-2	CASSFDREHRGAVF
TRBV6-5	TRBJ1-2	CASSYGDRPQGGYTF
TRBV5-1	TRBJ2-3	CASSSGQGASNTQYF
TRBV7-9	TRBJ1-2	CASSSDGLYGYTF
TRBV4-1	TRBJ2-7	CASSQDLRGPEQYF
TRBV5-4	TRBJ2-3	CASSPGWADTQYF
TRBV10-2	TRBJ2-3	CASSDAAASTDTQYF
TRBV5-1	TRBJ2-1	CASSFNGDNEQFF
TRBV14	TRBJ1-6	CASSRGGSVSPLHF
TRBV7-2	TRBJ1-4	CASSFGPRGEKLFF
TRBV7-9	TRBJ1-3	CASSLGQGAGNTIYF
TRBV11-2	TRBJ1-6	CATQTGGIHSPLHF
TRBV7-9	TRBJ2-1	CASSLDAGGFNEQFF
TRBV11-2	TRBJ2-7	CASSHGGPGDDEQYF
TRBV7-8	TRBJ1-1	CASSLLQGFGTEAFF
TRBV5-1	TRBJ2-7	CASSRGDRSYEQYF
TRBV11-2	TRBJ1-1	CASSLVGQNTEAFF
TRBV21-1	TRBJ2-7	CASTPGQGYEQYF
TRBV27	TRBJ2-7	CASSLSWRNYEQYF
TRBV6-5	TRBJ1-2	CASTTGAGYTF
TRBV25-1	TRBJ2-2	CASQDIPNTGELFF
TRBV19	TRBJ1-2	CASSNRGRGYTF
TRBV28	TRBJ1-1	CASSLTGEMNTEAFF
TRBV9	TRBJ1-5	CASSVGRDQPQHF
TRBV13	TRBJ2-7	CASSLGHTSYEQYF
TRBV28	TRBJ2-7	CASSSVGAGAYEQYF
TRBV28	TRBJ1-1	CASSLRQGSGLRAFF
TRBV5-4	TRBJ2-3	CASSLAGGRGDTQYF
TRBV28	TRBJ2-3	CASSPTGPYADTQYF
TRBV5-4	TRBJ2-7	CASSSSPGEVSYEQYF
TRBV9	TRBJ2-3	CASSVAGRAGALGGQYF
TRBV5-8	TRBJ2-5	CASSNLRETQYF
TRBV19	TRBJ1-6	CASRKRGSPLHF
TRBV14	TRBJ1-5	CASNRGGGQPQHF
TRBV5-6	TRBJ1-1	CASTTDRGRIPNTEAFF
TRBV5-8	TRBJ2-3	CASSLETGGSSTDTQYF
TRBV30	TRBJ1-2	CAWSVRRGLVGYTF